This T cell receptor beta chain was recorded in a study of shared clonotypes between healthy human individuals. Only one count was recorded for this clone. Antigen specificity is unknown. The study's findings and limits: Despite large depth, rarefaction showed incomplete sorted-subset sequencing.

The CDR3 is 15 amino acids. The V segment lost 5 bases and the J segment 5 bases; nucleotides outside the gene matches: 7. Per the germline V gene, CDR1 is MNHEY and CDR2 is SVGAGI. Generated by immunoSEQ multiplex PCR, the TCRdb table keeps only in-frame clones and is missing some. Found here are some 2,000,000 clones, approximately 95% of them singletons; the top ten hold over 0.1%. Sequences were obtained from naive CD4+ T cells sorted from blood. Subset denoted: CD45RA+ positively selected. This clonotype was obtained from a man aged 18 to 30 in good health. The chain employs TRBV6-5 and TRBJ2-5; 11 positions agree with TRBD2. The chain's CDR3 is CASSLGLAGRETQYF. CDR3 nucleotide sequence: TGTGCCAGCAGTCTCGGACTAGCGGGTAGGGAGACCCAGTACTTC.